Each of the 4 T cell receptor beta chains below was sequenced from the same sample in a study of blood T cell repertoires in COVID-19. Clones were read by immunoSEQ multiplex PCR, and TCRdb kept only the in-frame ones, dropping some. The sample shows approximately 140,000 clones, 84% of them seen only once. Sequenced: peripheral blood. Receptor source: a man in his sixties with acute or convalescent COVID-19.

V usage is TRBV5-5 and J usage is TRBJ2-2, with 7 bases lining up with TRBD2. V dropped 4 bases and J dropped 4; count of bases not matched to a gene: 7. Germline CDR1 is SGHKS and CDR2 is YYEKEE (reference sequence). The CDR3 runs to 15 residues. The CDR3 region is CASSLRDYSTGELFF. The CDR3 DNA is TGTGCCAGCAGCCTACGGGACTACAGCACCGGGGAGCTGTTTTTT.

The chain links TRBV5-5 to TRBJ2-3; 14 nucleotides line up with TRBD2. CDR3 size: 18 residues. In germline, CDR1 is SGHKS, CDR2 YYEKEE (reference sequence). J gave up 0 bases and V 4 bases, and 7 bases lay outside the gene matches. The CDR3 DNA reads as TGTGCCAGCAGCCCTAGACTAGCGGGGGGGTCTAGCACAGATACGCAGTATTTT. As protein: CASSPRLAGGSSTDTQYF.

The chain joins TRBV3-1 (or the pseudogene TRBV3-2) to TRBJ2-7; 8 bases are a match to TRBD2. V trimming: 4 bases; J trimming: 12 bases; junction bases outside the gene matches: 14. The germline V gene has CDR1 LGHDT and CDR2 YNNKEL (reference sequence). The CDR3 runs to 14 residues. This CDR3 is CASSLLKTSGPRYF. As DNA, the CDR3 is TGTGCCAGCAGCCTCCTCAAAACTAGCGGTCCTCGGTACTTC.

This chain connects TRBV9 to TRBJ1-3; 7 bases are shared with TRBD1. Germline CDR1 is SGDLS and CDR2 is YYNGEE. CDR3 length equals 16 residues. The J segment lost 6 bases and the V segment lost 0 bases, leaving 9 bases of the junction unmatched. CDR3 coding DNA: TGTGCCAGCAGCGTAGTTACAGGGGCCTCAGCAAACACCATATATTTT. It is translated as CASSVVTGASANTIYF.